These T cell receptor beta chains were read from a single sample in a study of blood T cell repertoires in COVID-19. Sequencing was performed with immunoSEQ multiplex PCR; in TCRdb, only in-frame clones are kept and a portion is missing. The repertoire holds about 110,000 clones, with 70% to 85% as singletons. Sequencing was carried out using peripheral blood. The receptor source for this set is a woman in her thirties or forties with acute or convalescent COVID-19. Both conserved end residues are part of each CDR3. D genes are given only for firm matches. Not all rows give a size; the values are once, few, many and, for expanded clones, a class.

V gene,CDR3 length,D gene,J gene,clone size,CDR3 DNA,CDR3 protein
TRBV6-5,15,TRBD1,TRBJ2-3,many,TGTGCCAGCTTCCCGGACAGGGCATCCACAGATACGCAGTATTTT,CASFPDRASTDTQYF
TRBV18,15,-,TRBJ2-7,-,TGTGCCAGCTCACGGCAGCGGCGGGATACCTACGAGCAGTACTTC,CASSRQRRDTYEQYF
TRBV7-8,16,-,TRBJ1-3,-,TGTGCCAGCAGCTTGAGGGAAGATTTGACTGGAAACACCATATATTTT,CASSLREDLTGNTIYF
TRBV11-2,15,-,TRBJ2-5,-,TGTGCCAGCAGCTTAGTGATGACTATACAAGAGACCCAGTACTTC,CASSLVMTIQETQYF
TRBV7-9,16,TRBD2,TRBJ2-7,once,TGTGCCAGCAGAAAACTTGGGACTAGCGGTCGTTTAGAGCAGTACTTC,CASRKLGTSGRLEQYF
TRBV11-2,14,-,TRBJ1-6,few,TGTGCCAGCAGCCCCTCCGGTCAAAATTCACCCCTCCACTTT,CASSPSGQNSPLHF
TRBV28,20,TRBD2,TRBJ2-3,-,TGTGCCAGCAGCTCCCCCGGGAGTTCGGGAGCGGGGGGGCCCTCAGATACGCAGTATTTT,CASSSPGSSGAGGPSDTQYF
TRBV6-5,12,TRBD2,TRBJ2-4,once,TGTGCCAGCAGATCGGGAGGGAACATTCAGTACTTC,CASRSGGNIQYF
TRBV2,11,-,TRBJ2-7,-,TGTGCCAGCAGGGCCGCGGGGGAGCAGTACTTC,CASRAAGEQYF
TRBV28,15,TRBD1,TRBJ2-7,few,TGTGCCAGCAGTCCTCCGGGACAGGGGTTCCACGAGCAGTACTTC,CASSPPGQGFHEQYF
TRBV14,16,-,TRBJ2-5,-,TGTGCCAGCAGCCCGGGACTCAACCTGTACCAAGAGACCCAGTACTTC,CASSPGLNLYQETQYF
TRBV9,17,TRBD1,TRBJ1-2,-,TGTGCCAGCAGCGCTGTCAACGGACAGGGGGCTGACTATGGCTACACCTTC,CASSAVNGQGADYGYTF
TRBV2,16,TRBD1,TRBJ2-1,-,TGTGCCAGCAGTGAAGTAAAGGGGACAGCCTACAATGAGCAGTTCTTC,CASSEVKGTAYNEQFF
TRBV18,18,TRBD1,TRBJ1-6,-,TGTGCCAGCTCACCCGAGCTCGACAGGGGAGGCGATAATTCACCCCTCCACTTT,CASSPELDRGGDNSPLHF
TRBV7-9,13,-,TRBJ2-3,-,TGTGCCAGCAGCTTACCCTTAGCAGATACGCAGTATTTT,CASSLPLADTQYF
TRBV19,13,-,TRBJ1-6,-,TGTGCCAGTAGTATGGCCTTGTTTTCACCCCTCCACTTT,CASSMALFSPLHF
TRBV7-3,16,TRBD2,TRBJ2-1,-,TGCGCCAGCAGCCCCCGGGGGGGGAGCTCCTACAATGAGCAGTTCTTC,CASSPRGGSSYNEQFF
TRBV7-3,16,TRBD1,TRBJ2-5,-,TGTGCCAGCAGCTTAACCCCGGGACAGCAACAAGAGACCCAGTACTTC,CASSLTPGQQQETQYF
TRBV28,13,TRBD2,TRBJ2-3,-,TGTGCCAGCAGTTTTTTCGGGGGGGATACGCAGTATTTT,CASSFFGGDTQYF
TRBV15,17,-,TRBJ1-5,-,TGTGCCACCAGCAGAGATGGGCAGCTCGATAGCAATCAGCCCCAGCATTTT,CATSRDGQLDSNQPQHF
TRBV29-1,16,-,TRBJ2-1,-,TGCAGCGTTGAAGATCCTCCCTTGGGGGGTTTCAATGAGCAGTTCTTC,CSVEDPPLGGFNEQFF
TRBV7-2,15,-,TRBJ2-3,once,TGTGCCAGCAGCCCCTGGACCCAGGGGACAGATACGCAGTATTTT,CASSPWTQGTDTQYF
TRBV7-9,15,TRBD1,TRBJ1-6,-,TGTGCCAGCAGCCTCCGGGACAGGCTCTCTTCACCCCTCCACTTT,CASSLRDRLSSPLHF
TRBV27,14,TRBD1,TRBJ2-4,-,TGTGCCAGCAGTCCCCGGGACAGGGTAAACATTCAGTACTTC,CASSPRDRVNIQYF
TRBV28,12,TRBD1,TRBJ2-7,once,TGTGCCAGCAGGACAGGGGCCTACGAGCAGTACTTC,CASRTGAYEQYF
TRBV9,15,-,TRBJ2-1,-,TGTGCCAGCAGCGTAGCCCCGACAGGAAACAATGAGCAGTTCTTC,CASSVAPTGNNEQFF
TRBV30,14,-,TRBJ1-1,-,TGTGCCTGGAGTTCAGGGTTGACGAACACTGAAGCTTTCTTT,CAWSSGLTNTEAFF
TRBV25-1,13,-,TRBJ1-6,-,TGTGCCAGCAGTGAAACGGGGAGATCACCCCTCCACTTT,CASSETGRSPLHF
TRBV27,14,TRBD1,TRBJ1-1,-,TGTGCCAGCAGTTTCAGGGGGGTTTTCACTGAAGCTTTCTTT,CASSFRGVFTEAFF
TRBV12-3/TRBV12-4,13,-,TRBJ1-5,-,TGTGCCAGCAGTTTTGGGGCCGCGCAGCCCCAGCATTTT,CASSFGAAQPQHF
TRBV5-1,13,-,TRBJ2-7,-,TGCGCCAGCTTCGACAGTTTGGGACTCGAGCAGTACTTC,CASFDSLGLEQYF
TRBV7-2,14,-,TRBJ1-2,-,TGTGCCAGCAGCTCGCCCCAGGGTAACTATGGCTACACCTTC,CASSSPQGNYGYTF
TRBV28,15,TRBD1,TRBJ1-2,once,TGTGCCAGCAGTCCGGGACAGGGCGCCCTTATGGGCTACACCTTC,CASSPGQGALMGYTF
TRBV4-1,15,-,TRBJ1-5,-,TGCGCCAGCAGCCAAGTCCAGGTCCTAATGGGGCCCCAGCATTTT,CASSQVQVLMGPQHF
TRBV2,14,TRBD1,TRBJ1-1,-,TGTGCCAGCAAAGGGACAGCCGAGGACACTGAAGCTTTCTTT,CASKGTAEDTEAFF
TRBV12-3/TRBV12-4,12,-,TRBJ1-1,few,TGTGCCAGCACCGCAGGCTTAGCTGAAGCTTTCTTT,CASTAGLAEAFF
TRBV5-6,16,TRBD2,TRBJ2-3,-,TGTGCCAGCAGCTTCCCGATGGCGGGGGGCCAGAATACGCAGTATTTT,CASSFPMAGGQNTQYF
TRBV15,16,-,TRBJ2-3,-,TGTGCCACCAGCAGAGATCCAGGGCTTCTCACAGATACGCAGTATTTT,CATSRDPGLLTDTQYF
TRBV5-1,17,TRBD1,TRBJ2-7,-,TGCGCCAGCAGCTTGGGGGGGGCGACAGGGGCGCTAATGGAGCAGTACTTC,CASSLGGATGALMEQYF
TRBV4-1,16,-,TRBJ2-3,-,TGCGCCAGCAGCCAAGCCAGCCCGGGGGTCACAGATACGCAGTATTTT,CASSQASPGVTDTQYF
TRBV4-1,15,-,TRBJ1-1,-,TGCGCCAGCAGCCAAGAGAGGTCACGATCCGGGGAAGCTTTCTTT,CASSQERSRSGEAFF
TRBV6-1,16,-,TRBJ1-2,-,TGTGCCAGCAGTGAAGTCGGGTCGAACAGGGTAGAAGGCTACACCTTC,CASSEVGSNRVEGYTF